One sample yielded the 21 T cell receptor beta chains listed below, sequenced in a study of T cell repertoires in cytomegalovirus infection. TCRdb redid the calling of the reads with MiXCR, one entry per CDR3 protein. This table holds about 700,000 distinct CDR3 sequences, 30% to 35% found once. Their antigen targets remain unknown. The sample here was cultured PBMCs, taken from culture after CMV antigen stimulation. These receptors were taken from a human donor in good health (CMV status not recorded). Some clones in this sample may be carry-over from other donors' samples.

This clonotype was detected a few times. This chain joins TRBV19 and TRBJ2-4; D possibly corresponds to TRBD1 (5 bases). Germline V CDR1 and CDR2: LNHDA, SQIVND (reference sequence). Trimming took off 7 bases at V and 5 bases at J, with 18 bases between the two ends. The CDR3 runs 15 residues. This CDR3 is CASTWAQGTQNIQYF. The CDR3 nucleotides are TGTGCCAGTACTTGGGCCCAGGGCACCCAAAACATTCAGTACTTC.

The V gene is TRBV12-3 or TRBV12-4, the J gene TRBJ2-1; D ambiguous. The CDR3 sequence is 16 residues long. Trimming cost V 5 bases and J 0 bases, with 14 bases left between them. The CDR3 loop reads CASSPDSPYSYNEQFF. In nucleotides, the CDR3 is TGTGCCAGCAGTCCCGACTCGCCCTACTCCTACAATGAGCAGTTCTTC.

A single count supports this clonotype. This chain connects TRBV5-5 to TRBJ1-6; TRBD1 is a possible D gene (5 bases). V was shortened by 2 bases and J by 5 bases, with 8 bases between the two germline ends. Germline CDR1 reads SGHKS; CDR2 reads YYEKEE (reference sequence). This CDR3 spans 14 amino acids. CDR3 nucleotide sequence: TGTGCCAGCAGCTTCGACAGTAATAATTCACCCCTCCACTTT. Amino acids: CASSFDSNNSPLHF.

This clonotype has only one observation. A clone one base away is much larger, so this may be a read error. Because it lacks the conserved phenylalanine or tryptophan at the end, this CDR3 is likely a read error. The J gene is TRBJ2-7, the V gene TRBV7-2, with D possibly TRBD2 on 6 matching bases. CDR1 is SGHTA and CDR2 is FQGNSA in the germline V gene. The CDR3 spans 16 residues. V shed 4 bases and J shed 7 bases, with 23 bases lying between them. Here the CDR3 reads CASSYLGRLLVGEQYL. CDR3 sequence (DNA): TGTGCCAGCAGCTACCTAGGGAGGTTGTTGGTTGGGGAGCAGTACCTC.

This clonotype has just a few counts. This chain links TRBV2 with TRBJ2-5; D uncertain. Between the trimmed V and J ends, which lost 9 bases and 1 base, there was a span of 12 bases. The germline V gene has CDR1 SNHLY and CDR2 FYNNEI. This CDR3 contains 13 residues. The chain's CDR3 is CARRDRTQETQYF. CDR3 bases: TGTGCCAGGAGAGACCGAACCCAAGAGACCCAGTACTTC.

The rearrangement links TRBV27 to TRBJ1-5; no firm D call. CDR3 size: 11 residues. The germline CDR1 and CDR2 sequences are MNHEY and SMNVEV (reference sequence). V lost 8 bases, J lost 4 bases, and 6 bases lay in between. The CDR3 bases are TGTGCCAGCGGAGAGAATCAGCCCCAGCATTTT. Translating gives CASGENQPQHF.

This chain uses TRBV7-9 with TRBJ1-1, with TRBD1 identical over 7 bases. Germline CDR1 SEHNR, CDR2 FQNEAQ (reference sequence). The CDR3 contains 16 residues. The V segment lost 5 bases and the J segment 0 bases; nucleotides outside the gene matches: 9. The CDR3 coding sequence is TGTGCCAGCAGCGACGACAGGGCAAGAATGAACACTGAAGCTTTCTTT. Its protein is CASSDDRARMNTEAFF.

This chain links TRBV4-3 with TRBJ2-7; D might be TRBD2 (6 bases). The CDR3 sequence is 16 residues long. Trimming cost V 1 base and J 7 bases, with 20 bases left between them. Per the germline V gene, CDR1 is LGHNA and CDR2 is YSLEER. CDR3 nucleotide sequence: TGCGCCAGCAGCCAAGGTAATTGGCGGGAAGTTGGTGAGCAGTACTTC. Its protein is CASSQGNWREVGEQYF.

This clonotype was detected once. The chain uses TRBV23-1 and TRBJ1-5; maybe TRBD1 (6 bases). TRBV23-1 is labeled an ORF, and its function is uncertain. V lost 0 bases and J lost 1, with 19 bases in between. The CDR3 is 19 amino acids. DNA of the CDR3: TGCGCCAGCAGTCAATCGGAGGGCTGGGGGCTAATAAGCAATCAGCCCCAGCATTTT. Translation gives CASSQSEGWGLISNQPQHF.

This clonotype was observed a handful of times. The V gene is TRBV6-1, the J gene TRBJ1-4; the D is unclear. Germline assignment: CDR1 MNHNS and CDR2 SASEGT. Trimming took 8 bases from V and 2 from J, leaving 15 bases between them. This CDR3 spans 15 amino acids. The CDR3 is CASSPAYSTNEKLFF. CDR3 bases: TGTGCCAGCTCCCCCGCTTATTCTACTAATGAAAAACTGTTTTTT.

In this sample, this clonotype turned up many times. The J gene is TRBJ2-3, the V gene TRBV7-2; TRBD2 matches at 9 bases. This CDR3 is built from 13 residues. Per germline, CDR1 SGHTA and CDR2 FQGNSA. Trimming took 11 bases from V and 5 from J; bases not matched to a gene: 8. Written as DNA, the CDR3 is TGTGCCGGCGCGGGGGGGCCTGGAGATACGCAGTATTTT. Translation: CAGAGGPGDTQYF. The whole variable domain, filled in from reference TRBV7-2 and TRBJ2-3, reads GAGVSQSPSNKVTEKGKDVELRCDPISGHTALYWYRQSLGQGLEFLIYFQGNSAPDKSGLPSDRFSAERTGGSVSTLTIQRTQQEDSAVYLCAGAGGPGDTQYFGPGTRLTVL.

As DNA, the CDR3 is TGCGCCAGCAGCTTGTCAGCGGGAGTTTCTCAGCAGTACTTC. Translation: CASSLSAGVSQQYF. The chain is built from TRBV5-1 and TRBJ2-7; 8 positions agree with TRBD2. Per the germline V gene, CDR1 is SGHRS and CDR2 is YFSETQ. The trim removed 1 base at V and 8 bases at J, leaving 8 bases unmatched. This CDR3 region has 14 residues.

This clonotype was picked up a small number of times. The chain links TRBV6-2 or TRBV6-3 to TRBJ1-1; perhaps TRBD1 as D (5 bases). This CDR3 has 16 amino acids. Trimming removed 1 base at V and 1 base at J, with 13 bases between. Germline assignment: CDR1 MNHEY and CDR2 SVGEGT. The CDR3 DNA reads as TGTGCCAGCAGTTACTTCACAGGAGACGGGAACACTGAAGCTTTCTTT. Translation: CASSYFTGDGNTEAFF.

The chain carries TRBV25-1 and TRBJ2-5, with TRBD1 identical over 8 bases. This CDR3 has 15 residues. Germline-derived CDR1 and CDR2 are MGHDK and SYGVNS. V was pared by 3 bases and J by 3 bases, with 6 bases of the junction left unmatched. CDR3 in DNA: TGTGCCAGCAGTGACCCCGGGACAGGAGAAGAGACCCAGTACTTC. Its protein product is CASSDPGTGEETQYF. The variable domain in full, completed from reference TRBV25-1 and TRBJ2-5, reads EADIYQTPRYLVIGTGKKITLECSQTMGHDKMYWYQQDPGMELHLIHYSYGVNSTEKGDLSSESTVSRIRTEHFPLTLESARPSHTSQYLCASSDPGTGEETQYFGPGTRLLVL.

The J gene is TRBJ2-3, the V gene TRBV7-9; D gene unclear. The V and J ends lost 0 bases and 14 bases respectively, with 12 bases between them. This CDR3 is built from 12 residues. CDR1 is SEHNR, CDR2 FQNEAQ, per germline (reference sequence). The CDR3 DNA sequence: TGTGCCAGCAGCTTAGCGGGTGCGAGTTTGTATTTT. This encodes CASSLAGASLYF. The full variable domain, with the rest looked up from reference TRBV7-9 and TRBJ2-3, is DTGVSQNPRHKITKRGQNVTFRCDPISEHNRLYWYRQTLGQGPEFLTYFQNEAQLEKSRLLSDRFSAERPKGSFSTLEIQRTEQGDSAMYLCASSLAGASLYFGPGTRLTVL.

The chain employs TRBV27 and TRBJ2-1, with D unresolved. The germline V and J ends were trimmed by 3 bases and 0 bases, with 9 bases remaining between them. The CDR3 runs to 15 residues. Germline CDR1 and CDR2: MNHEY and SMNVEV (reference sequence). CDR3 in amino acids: CASSLGISSYNEQFF. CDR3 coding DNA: TGTGCCAGCAGTTTGGGGATCAGCTCCTACAATGAGCAGTTCTTC.

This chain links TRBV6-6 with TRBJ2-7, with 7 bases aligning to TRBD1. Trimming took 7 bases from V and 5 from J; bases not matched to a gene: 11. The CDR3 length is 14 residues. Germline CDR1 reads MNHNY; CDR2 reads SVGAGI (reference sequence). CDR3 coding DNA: TGTGCCAGCACCATTACAGGGGACCCAAACGAGCAGTACTTC. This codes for CASTITGDPNEQYF.

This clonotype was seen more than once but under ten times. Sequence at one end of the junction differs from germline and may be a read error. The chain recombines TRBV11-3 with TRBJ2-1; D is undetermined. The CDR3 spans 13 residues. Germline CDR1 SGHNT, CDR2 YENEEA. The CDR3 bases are TGTGCCAGAAGCTTAGATCGGGTCAATGAGCAGTTCTTC. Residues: CARSLDRVNEQFF.

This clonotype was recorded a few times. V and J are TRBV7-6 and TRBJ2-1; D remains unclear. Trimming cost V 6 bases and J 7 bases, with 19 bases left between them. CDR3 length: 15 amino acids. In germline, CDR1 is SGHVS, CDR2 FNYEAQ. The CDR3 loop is CASSSRSPPRNEQFF. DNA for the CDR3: TGTGCCAGCAGTTCCCGGAGCCCCCCCAGGAATGAGCAGTTCTTC.

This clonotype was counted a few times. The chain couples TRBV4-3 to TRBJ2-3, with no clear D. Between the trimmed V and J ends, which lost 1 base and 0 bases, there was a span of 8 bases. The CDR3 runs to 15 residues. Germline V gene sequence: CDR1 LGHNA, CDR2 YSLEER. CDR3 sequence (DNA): TGCGCCAGCAGCCAAGCATTTTCTAGCACAGATACGCAGTATTTT. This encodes CASSQAFSSTDTQYF.

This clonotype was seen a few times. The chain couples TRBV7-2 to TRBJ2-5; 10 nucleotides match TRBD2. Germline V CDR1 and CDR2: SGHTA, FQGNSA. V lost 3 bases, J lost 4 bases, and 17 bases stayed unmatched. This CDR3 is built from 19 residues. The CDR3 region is CASSFNKGATSGIRETQYF. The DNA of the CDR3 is TGTGCCAGCAGCTTCAACAAAGGGGCCACTAGCGGGATCCGAGAGACCCAGTACTTC.